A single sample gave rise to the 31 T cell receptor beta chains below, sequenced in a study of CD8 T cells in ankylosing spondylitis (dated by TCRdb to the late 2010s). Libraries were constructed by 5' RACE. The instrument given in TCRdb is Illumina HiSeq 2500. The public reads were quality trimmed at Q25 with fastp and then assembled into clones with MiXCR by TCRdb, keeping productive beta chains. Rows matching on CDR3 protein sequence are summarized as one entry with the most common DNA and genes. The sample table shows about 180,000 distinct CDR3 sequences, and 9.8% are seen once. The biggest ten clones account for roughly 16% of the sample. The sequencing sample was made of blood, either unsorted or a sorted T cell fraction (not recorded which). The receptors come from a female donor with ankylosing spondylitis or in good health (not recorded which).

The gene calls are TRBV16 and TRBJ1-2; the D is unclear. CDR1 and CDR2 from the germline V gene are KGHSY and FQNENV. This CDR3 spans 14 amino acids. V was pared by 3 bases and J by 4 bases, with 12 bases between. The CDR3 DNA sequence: TGTGCCAGCAGCCAGACGGTCGCTACCTATGGCTACACCTTC. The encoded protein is CASSQTVATYGYTF.

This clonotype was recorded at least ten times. Here the CDR3 reads CAWSPGIGEQFF. The CDR3 DNA is TGTGCCTGGAGTCCTGGGATAGGTGAGCAGTTCTTC. The chain is built from TRBV30 and TRBJ2-1; D is undetermined. The CDR3 length is 12 residues. The V gene lost 2 bases and the J gene lost 9 bases, with 11 bases spanning the gap. CDR1 is GTSNPN, CDR2 SVGIG, per germline (reference sequence). The variable domain in full, completed from reference TRBV30 and TRBJ2-1, reads SQTIHQWPATLVQPVGSPLSLECTVEGTSNPNLYWYRQAAGRGLQLLFYSVGIGQISSEVPQNLSASRPQDRQFILSSKKLLLSDSGFYLCAWSPGIGEQFFGPGTRLTVL.

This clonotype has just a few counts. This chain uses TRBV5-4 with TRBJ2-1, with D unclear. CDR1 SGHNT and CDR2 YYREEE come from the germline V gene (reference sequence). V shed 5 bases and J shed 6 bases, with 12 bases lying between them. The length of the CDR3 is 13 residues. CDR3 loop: CASSLRAVNEQFF. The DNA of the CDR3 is TGTGCCAGCAGTTTAAGGGCCGTCAATGAGCAGTTCTTC.

The CDR3, as DNA: TGTGCCAGCAGGATGACAGGACCTTTCTACGAGCAGTACTTC. Residues: CASRMTGPFYEQYF. The chain combines TRBV28 with TRBJ2-7, with D possibly TRBD1 on 6 matching bases. The CDR3 is made up of 14 amino acids. V lost 6 bases and J 3 bases, leaving 15 bases between the germline ends. The V gene's germline CDR1 is MDHEN and CDR2 SYDVKM.

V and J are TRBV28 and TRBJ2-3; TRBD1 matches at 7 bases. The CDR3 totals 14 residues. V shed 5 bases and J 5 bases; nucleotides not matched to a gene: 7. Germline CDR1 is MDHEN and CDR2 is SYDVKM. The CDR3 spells CASSAPGTEDTQYF. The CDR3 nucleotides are TGTGCCAGCAGTGCACCCGGGACAGAAGATACGCAGTATTTT.

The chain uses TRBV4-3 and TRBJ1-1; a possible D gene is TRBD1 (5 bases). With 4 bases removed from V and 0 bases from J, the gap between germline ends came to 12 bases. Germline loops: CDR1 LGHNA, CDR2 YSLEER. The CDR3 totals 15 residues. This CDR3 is CASSPTEQMNTEAFF. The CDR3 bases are TGCGCCAGCAGCCCGACAGAGCAGATGAACACTGAAGCTTTCTTT.

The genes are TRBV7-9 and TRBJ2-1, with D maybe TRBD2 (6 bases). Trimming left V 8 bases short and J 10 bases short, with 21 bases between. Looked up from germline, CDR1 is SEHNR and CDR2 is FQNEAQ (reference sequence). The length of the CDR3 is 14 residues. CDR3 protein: CASCETRAGREQFF. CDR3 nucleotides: TGTGCCAGCTGCGAGACTAGAGCGGGCCGGGAGCAGTTCTTC.

CDR3 coding DNA: TGTGCCAGCAGCTCTGGGGAGAGTCAGGGGACCTACGAGCAGTACTTC. Protein sequence: CASSSGESQGTYEQYF. The chain joins TRBV5-6 to TRBJ2-7; D possibly corresponds to TRBD1 (6 bases). There are 16 residues in the CDR3. V was pared by 3 bases and J by 2 bases, with 18 bases between. Germline V lookup: CDR1 SGHDT, CDR2 YYEEEE.

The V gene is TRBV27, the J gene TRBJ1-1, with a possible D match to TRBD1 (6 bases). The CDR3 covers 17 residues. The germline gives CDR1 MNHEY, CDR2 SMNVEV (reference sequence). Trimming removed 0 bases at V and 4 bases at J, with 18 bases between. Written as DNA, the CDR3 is TGTGCCAGCAGTTTATCGGATGTCCAGGGGAGGGTCACTGAAGCTTTCTTT. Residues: CASSLSDVQGRVTEAFF.

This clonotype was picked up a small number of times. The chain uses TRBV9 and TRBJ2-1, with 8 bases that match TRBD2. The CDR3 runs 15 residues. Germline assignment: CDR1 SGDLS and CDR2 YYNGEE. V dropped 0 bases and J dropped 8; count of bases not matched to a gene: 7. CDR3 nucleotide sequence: TGTGCCAGCAGCGTAGGAAGCGGGAGTAAAGATGAGCAGTTCTTC. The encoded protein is CASSVGSGSKDEQFF.

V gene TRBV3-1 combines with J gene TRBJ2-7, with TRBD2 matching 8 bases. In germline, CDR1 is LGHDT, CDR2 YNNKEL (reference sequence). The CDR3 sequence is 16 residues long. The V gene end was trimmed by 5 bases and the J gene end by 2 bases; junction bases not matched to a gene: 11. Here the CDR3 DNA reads TGTGCCAGCAGCAGCCAAAAAGCGGGAGCCCCCTACGAGCAGTACTTC. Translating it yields CASSSQKAGAPYEQYF.

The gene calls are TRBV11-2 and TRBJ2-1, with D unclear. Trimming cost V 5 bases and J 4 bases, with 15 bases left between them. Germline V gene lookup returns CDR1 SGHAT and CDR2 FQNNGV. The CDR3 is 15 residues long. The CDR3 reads CASSPPGSEYNEQFF. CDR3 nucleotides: TGTGCCAGCAGCCCCCCCGGAAGCGAATACAATGAGCAGTTCTTC.

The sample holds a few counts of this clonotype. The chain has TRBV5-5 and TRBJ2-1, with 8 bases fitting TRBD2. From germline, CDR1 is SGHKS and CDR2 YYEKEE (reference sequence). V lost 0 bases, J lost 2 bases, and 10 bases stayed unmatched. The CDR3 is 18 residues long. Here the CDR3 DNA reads TGTGCCAGCAGCTTGGCACTAGCGGAATCCCTGCCCTACAATGAGCAGTTCTTC. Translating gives CASSLALAESLPYNEQFF. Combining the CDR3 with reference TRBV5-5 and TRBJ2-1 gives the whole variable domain DAGVTQSPTHLIKTRGQQVTLRCSPISGHKSVSWYQQVLGQGPQFIFQYYEKEERGRGNFPDRFSARQFPNYSSELNVNALLLGDSALYLCASSLALAESLPYNEQFFGPGTRLTVL.

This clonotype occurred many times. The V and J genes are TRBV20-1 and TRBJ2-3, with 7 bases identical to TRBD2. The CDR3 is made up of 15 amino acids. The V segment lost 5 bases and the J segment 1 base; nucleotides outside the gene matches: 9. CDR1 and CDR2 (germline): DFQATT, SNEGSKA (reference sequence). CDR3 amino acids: CSASFTSARTDTQYF. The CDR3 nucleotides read TGCAGTGCTTCTTTTACTAGCGCCCGCACAGATACGCAGTATTTT.

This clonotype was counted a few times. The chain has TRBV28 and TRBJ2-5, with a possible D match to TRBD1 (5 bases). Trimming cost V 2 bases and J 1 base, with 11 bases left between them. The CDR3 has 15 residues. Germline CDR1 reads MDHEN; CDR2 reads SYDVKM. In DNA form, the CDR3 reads TGTGCCAGCAGTTTACTAGACAGTATCCAAGAGACCCAGTACTTC. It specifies CASSLLDSIQETQYF.

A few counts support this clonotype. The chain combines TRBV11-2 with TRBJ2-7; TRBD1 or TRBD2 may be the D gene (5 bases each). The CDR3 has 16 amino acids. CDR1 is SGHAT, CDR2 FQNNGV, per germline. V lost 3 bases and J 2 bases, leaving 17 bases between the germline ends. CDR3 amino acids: CASSLEGAGGPYEQYF. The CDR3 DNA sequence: TGTGCCAGCAGCTTGGAAGGGGCAGGAGGACCCTACGAGCAGTACTTC. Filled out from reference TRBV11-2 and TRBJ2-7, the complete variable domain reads EAGVAQSPRYKIIEKRQSVAFWCNPISGHATLYWYQQILGQGPKLLIQFQNNGVVDDSQLPKDRFSAERLKGVDSTLKIQPAKLEDSAVYLCASSLEGAGGPYEQYFGPGTRLTVT.

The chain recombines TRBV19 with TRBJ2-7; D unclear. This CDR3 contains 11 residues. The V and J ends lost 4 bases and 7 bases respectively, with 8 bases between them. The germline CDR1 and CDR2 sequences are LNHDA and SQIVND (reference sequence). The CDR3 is CASSTGEEQYF. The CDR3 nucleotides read TGTGCCAGTAGTACCGGCGAGGAGCAGTACTTC.

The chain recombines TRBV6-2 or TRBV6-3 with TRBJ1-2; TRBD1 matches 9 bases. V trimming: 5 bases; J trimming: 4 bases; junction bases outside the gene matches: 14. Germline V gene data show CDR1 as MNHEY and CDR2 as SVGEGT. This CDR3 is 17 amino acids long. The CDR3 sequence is CASSGQGLLLGVYGYTF. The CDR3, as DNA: TGTGCCAGCAGTGGACAGGGGCTCCTATTAGGCGTCTATGGCTACACCTTC.

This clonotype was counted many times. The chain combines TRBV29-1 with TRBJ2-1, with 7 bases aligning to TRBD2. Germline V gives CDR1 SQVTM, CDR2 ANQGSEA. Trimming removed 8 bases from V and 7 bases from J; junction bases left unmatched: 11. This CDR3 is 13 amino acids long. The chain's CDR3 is CSSRGGAGNEQFF. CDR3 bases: TGCAGCTCCCGGGGAGGGGCGGGGAATGAGCAGTTCTTC.

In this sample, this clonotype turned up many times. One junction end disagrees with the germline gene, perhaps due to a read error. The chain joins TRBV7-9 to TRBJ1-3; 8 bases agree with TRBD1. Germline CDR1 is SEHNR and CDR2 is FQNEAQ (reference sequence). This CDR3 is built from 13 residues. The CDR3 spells CASSFSGQVDTLW. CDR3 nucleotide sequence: TGTGCCAGCAGCTTTTCGGGACAGGTCGATACTCTATGG.

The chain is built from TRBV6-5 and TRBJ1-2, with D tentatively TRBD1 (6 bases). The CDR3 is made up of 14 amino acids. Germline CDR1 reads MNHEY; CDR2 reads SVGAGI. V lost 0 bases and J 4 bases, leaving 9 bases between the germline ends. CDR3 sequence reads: CASSYSGGGYGYTF. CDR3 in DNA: TGTGCCAGCAGTTACTCCGGAGGGGGCTATGGCTACACCTTC.

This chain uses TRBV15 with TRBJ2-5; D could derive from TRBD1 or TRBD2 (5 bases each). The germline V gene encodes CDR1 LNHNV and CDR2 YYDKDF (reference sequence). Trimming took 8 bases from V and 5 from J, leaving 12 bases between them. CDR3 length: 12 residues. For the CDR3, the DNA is TGTGCCACCCTGGGGGAGATGGAGACCCAGTACTTC. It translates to CATLGEMETQYF.

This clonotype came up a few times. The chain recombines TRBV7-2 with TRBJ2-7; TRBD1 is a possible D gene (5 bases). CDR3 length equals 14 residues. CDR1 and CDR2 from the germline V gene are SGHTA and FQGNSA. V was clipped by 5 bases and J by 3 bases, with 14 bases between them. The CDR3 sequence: CASSPDSINYEQYF. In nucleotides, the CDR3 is TGTGCCAGCAGCCCCGACAGCATTAACTACGAGCAGTACTTC. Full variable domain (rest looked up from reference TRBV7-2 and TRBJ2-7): GAGVSQSPSNKVTEKGKDVELRCDPISGHTALYWYRQSLGQGLEFLIYFQGNSAPDKSGLPSDRFSAERTGGSVSTLTIQRTQQEDSAVYLCASSPDSINYEQYFGPGTRLTVT.

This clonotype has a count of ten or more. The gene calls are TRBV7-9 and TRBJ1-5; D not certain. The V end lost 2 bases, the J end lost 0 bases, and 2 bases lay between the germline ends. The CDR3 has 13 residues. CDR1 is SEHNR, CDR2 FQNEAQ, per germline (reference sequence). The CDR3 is CASSLNSNQPQHF. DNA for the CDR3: TGTGCCAGCAGCTTAAATAGCAATCAGCCCCAGCATTTT.

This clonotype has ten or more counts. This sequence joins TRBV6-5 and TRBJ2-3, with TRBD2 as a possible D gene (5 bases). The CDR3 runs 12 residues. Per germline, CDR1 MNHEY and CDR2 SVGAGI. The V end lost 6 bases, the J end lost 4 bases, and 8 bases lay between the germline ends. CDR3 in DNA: TGTGCCAGCAGAGACGGGGCAGATACGCAGTATTTT. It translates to CASRDGADTQYF.

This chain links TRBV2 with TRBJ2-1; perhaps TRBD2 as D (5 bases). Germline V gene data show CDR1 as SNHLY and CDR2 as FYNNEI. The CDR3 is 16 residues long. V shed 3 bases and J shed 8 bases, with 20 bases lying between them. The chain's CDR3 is CASSEVFGNAVDEQFF. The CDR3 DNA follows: TGTGCCAGCAGTGAGGTCTTCGGGAACGCGGTCGATGAGCAGTTCTTC.

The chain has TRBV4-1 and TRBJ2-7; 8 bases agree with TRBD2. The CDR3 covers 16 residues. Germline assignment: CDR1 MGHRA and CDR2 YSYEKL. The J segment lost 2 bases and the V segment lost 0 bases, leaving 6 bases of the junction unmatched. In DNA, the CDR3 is TGCGCCAGCAGCCAAGAAGGTACTAGCGGAACCTACGAGCAGTACTTC. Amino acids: CASSQEGTSGTYEQYF.

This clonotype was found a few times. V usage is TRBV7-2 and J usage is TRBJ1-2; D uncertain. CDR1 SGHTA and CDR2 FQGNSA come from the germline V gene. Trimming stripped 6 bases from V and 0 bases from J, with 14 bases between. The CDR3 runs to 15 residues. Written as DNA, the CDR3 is TGTGCCAGCAGTTCGGGTCCTCTTTCTAACTATGGCTACACCTTC. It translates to CASSSGPLSNYGYTF.

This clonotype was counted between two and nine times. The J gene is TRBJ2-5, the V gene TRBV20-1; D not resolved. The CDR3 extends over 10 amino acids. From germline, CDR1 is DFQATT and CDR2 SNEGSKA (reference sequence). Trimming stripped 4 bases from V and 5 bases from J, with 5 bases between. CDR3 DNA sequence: TGCAGTGCTATGGGGGAGACCCAGTACTTC. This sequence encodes CSAMGETQYF.

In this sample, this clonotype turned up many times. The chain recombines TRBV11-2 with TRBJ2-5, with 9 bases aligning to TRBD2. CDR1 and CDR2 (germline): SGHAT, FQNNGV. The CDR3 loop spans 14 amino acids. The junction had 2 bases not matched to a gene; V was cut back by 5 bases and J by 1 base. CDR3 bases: TGTGCCAGCAGCGCTAGCGGGATCCAAGAGACCCAGTACTTC. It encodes CASSASGIQETQYF.

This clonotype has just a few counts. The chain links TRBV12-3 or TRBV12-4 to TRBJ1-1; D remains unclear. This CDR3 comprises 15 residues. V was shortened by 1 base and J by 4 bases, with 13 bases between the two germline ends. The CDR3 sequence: CASSLGAFQSTEAFF. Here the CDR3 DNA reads TGTGCCAGCAGTTTAGGGGCGTTCCAGTCCACTGAAGCTTTCTTT.